The 23 T cell receptor beta chains reported below all come from one sample, sequenced in a study of T cells in Graves' hyperthyroidism and ophthalmopathy. RNA transcripts were the template for amplifying TCR beta CDR3 regions. First-round RT-PCR of the TCR CDR3 relied on the HTBI primer set. MiXCR, applied by TCRdb to the multiplex PCR reads, yields one record per CDR3 protein. The sample carries over 300,000 distinct CDR3 sequences, approximately 13% recorded once. Material: blood. These TCRs come from a middle-aged woman with Graves' ophthalmopathy.

This clonotype showed up many times. CDR3 sequence (DNA): TGCAGCGTTGATATCCGAGGGGAAAAACTGTTTTTT. Amino acid sequence: CSVDIRGEKLFF. This chain uses TRBV29-1 with TRBJ1-4, with D hard to call. Germline-derived CDR1 and CDR2 are SQVTM and ANQGSEA. The length of the CDR3 is 12 residues. V lost 3 bases and J lost 8, with 10 bases in between.

This clonotype was seen at least ten times. This chain links TRBV10-1 with TRBJ2-1; tentative D call: TRBD1 (7 bases). V lost 0 bases and J lost 13, with 16 bases in between. Germline V gene sequence: CDR1 WNHNN, CDR2 SYGVQD (reference sequence). This CDR3 is built from 14 residues. The CDR3 here is CASSESKDQGGQFF. DNA for the CDR3: TGCGCCAGCAGTGAGTCAAAGGACCAGGGGGGACAGTTCTTC.

The V call is TRBV3-1, the J call TRBJ2-7, with TRBD2 as a possible D gene (5 bases). This CDR3 contains 15 residues. V lost 8 bases to trimming and J lost 2 bases, with 19 bases between them. Germline V gene data show CDR1 as LGHDT and CDR2 as YNNKEL (reference sequence). CDR3 bases: TGTGCCAGCTCACCCCGGGCCGCTAGCACCTACGAGCAGTACTTC. Its protein product is CASSPRAASTYEQYF.

This clonotype was counted ten times or more. J is TRBJ1-5 and V is TRBV12-5; D may be TRBD1 (5 bases). V shed 2 bases and J shed 3 bases, with 14 bases lying between them. The CDR3 runs to 16 residues. Germline-derived CDR1 and CDR2 are LGHNT and FRNRAP. CDR3: CASGLSIPGPNQPQHF. The CDR3 DNA follows: TGTGCTAGTGGTTTGTCTATCCCGGGGCCCAATCAGCCCCAGCATTTT.

V usage is TRBV20-1 and J usage is TRBJ2-3, with 12 bases matching TRBD1. The V gene's germline CDR1 is DFQATT and CDR2 SNEGSKA (reference sequence). Trimming cost V 0 bases and J 5 bases; bases outside gene matches: 9. This CDR3 has 17 amino acids. CDR3 protein: CSARDLWGQGAKDTQYF. In DNA form, the CDR3 reads TGCAGTGCTAGAGATCTCTGGGGACAGGGGGCCAAAGATACGCAGTATTTT.

The gene calls are TRBV3-1 and TRBJ2-1, with 7 nucleotides matching TRBD2. Germline assignment: CDR1 LGHDT and CDR2 YNNKEL (reference sequence). After removal of 1 base from V and 8 bases from J, the junction contained 5 bases not matched to a gene. The CDR3 runs to 14 residues. The CDR3 nucleotides read TGTGCCAGCAGCCAAGGGTACGGGGGGTATGAGCAGTTCTTC. Residues: CASSQGYGGYEQFF.

This clonotype occurred many times. This chain links TRBV27 with TRBJ1-3; no reliable D call. Germline values: CDR1 MNHEY, CDR2 SMNVEV (reference sequence). There are 17 residues in the CDR3. Trimming stripped 5 bases from V and 4 bases from J, with 21 bases between. This CDR3 reads CASSPLPRPRWGNTIYF. The CDR3 DNA is TGTGCCAGCAGTCCCCTCCCCCGCCCTCGATGGGGAAACACCATATATTTT.

J is TRBJ2-5 and V is TRBV20-1, with TRBD2 matching over 11 bases. J was trimmed by 1 base and V by 0 bases; bases with no gene match: 10. This CDR3 is 18 amino acids long. Germline V gives CDR1 DFQATT, CDR2 SNEGSKA (reference sequence). The CDR3 is CSARDLRTSGRPQETQYF. The CDR3 nucleotides are TGCAGTGCTAGAGATCTGCGTACTAGCGGGAGACCCCAAGAGACCCAGTACTTC.

This clonotype was recorded many times. The J gene is TRBJ2-2, the V gene TRBV5-1; D possibly corresponds to TRBD1 (5 bases). V dropped 5 bases and J dropped 5 bases, with 10 bases sitting between them. This CDR3 comprises 13 residues. Germline CDR1 and CDR2: SGHRS and YFSETQ. Here the CDR3 DNA reads TGCGCCAGCAGTTTGACAGCAACCGGGGAGCTGTTTTTT. Encoded protein: CASSLTATGELFF.

The chain carries TRBV3-1 and TRBJ2-2; no reliable D call. Trimming took 4 bases from V and 7 from J, leaving 13 bases between them. Germline CDR1 reads LGHDT; CDR2 reads YNNKEL (reference sequence). CDR3 length: 14 amino acids. DNA for the CDR3: TGTGCCAGCAGCCGAAACCCCCAACTCGGGGAGCTGTTTTTT. It encodes CASSRNPQLGELFF.

This clonotype was counted between two and nine times. Mismatch with germline at one junction end may stem from a read error. The chain is built from TRBV6-2 or TRBV6-3 and TRBJ1-5; 8 nucleotides match TRBD1. The CDR3 spans 17 residues. Germline CDR1 MNHEY, CDR2 SVGEGT. The CDR3 reads CASSVRGLGAKRQPRHF. CDR3 DNA: TGTGCCAGCAGTGTCAGGGGGCTTGGGGCAAAGCGTCAGCCCCGGCATTTT.

This clonotype has ten or more counts. The chain recombines TRBV27 with TRBJ1-2, with no clear D. V was shortened by 5 bases and J by 4 bases, with 11 bases between the two germline ends. This CDR3 is 13 amino acids long. CDR1 MNHEY and CDR2 SMNVEV come from the germline V gene (reference sequence). CDR3 region: CASSPIYGYGYTF. The CDR3 bases are TGTGCCAGCAGTCCTATTTACGGCTATGGCTACACCTTC.

A few counts support this clonotype. The chain carries TRBV20-1 and TRBJ2-2; a possible D gene is TRBD1 (6 bases). CDR3 length: 16 amino acids. Trimming pared 0 bases from V and 7 bases from J, leaving 18 bases between. The V gene's germline CDR1 is DFQATT and CDR2 SNEGSKA (reference sequence). The CDR3 reads CSARDLVRGNVGELFF. DNA of the CDR3: TGCAGTGCTAGAGATTTGGTCAGGGGAAACGTCGGGGAGCTGTTTTTT.

This chain joins TRBV6-1 and TRBJ2-5; D perhaps matches TRBD1 (5 bases). V was shortened by 5 bases and J by 7 bases, with 14 bases between the two germline ends. Per the germline V gene, CDR1 is MNHNS and CDR2 is SASEGT. This CDR3 has 13 amino acids. The CDR3 loop is CASSPRVLRTQYF. The CDR3 DNA follows: TGTGCCAGCAGTCCCAGGGTGCTCCGGACCCAGTACTTC.

This clonotype showed up many times. The gene calls are TRBV29-1 and TRBJ2-2; 9 bases fit TRBD2. J was trimmed by 6 bases and V by 6 bases; bases with no gene match: 11. The CDR3 extends over 15 amino acids. Germline V lookup: CDR1 SQVTM, CDR2 ANQGSEA. The chain's CDR3 is CSVQVLAGVSGELFF. The CDR3, as DNA: TGCAGCGTCCAGGTCTTAGCGGGGGTATCCGGGGAGCTGTTTTTT.

This clonotype occurred many times. The rearrangement uses TRBV28 and TRBJ1-1, with D possibly being TRBD1 (6 bases). The CDR3 length is 13 residues. The germline V and J ends were trimmed by 6 bases and 7 bases, with 15 bases remaining between them. CDR1 and CDR2 (germline): MDHEN, SYDVKM. CDR3: CASRGTARGEAFF. The CDR3 nucleotides are TGTGCCAGCAGAGGGACGGCCAGGGGTGAAGCTTTCTTT.

The chain employs TRBV10-2 and TRBJ1-5; no firm D call. The germline V gene has CDR1 WSHSY and CDR2 SAAADI. The CDR3 loop spans 13 amino acids. V was shortened by 4 bases and J by 6 bases, with 10 bases between the two germline ends. The CDR3 DNA sequence: TGCGCCAGCAGTGGGGGAAATCCTCAGCCCCAGCATTTT. This gives the protein CASSGGNPQPQHF.

This clonotype was seen repeatedly, ten times or more. The CDR3 bases are TGTGCCATCAGTGAGTTTGGGGGGAGCAATGAGCAGTTCTTC. It codes for CAISEFGGSNEQFF. The chain links TRBV10-3 to TRBJ2-1; D is perhaps TRBD2 (6 bases). Germline-derived CDR1 and CDR2 are ENHRY and SYGVKD. V was clipped by 1 base and J by 6 bases, with 10 bases between them. CDR3 length: 14 residues.

The table lists this clonotype with a few counts. This rearrangement joins TRBV6-1 to TRBJ1-2; possible D gene TRBD1, 5 bases. Germline CDR1 MNHNS, CDR2 SASEGT. The CDR3 contains 16 residues. Trimming shortened V by 3 bases and J by 0 bases, and 14 bases separated the two germline ends. Here the CDR3 DNA reads TGTGCCAGCAGTGATTTTGGGGAAGGGGCTAACTATGGCTACACCTTC. This translates into CASSDFGEGANYGYTF.

This clonotype was counted many times. The genes are TRBV3-1 and TRBJ1-5; no clear D. This CDR3 is 13 amino acids long. Germline CDR1 LGHDT, CDR2 YNNKEL (reference sequence). Trimming removed 0 bases at V and 7 bases at J, with 7 bases between. The CDR3 loop is CASSQESEQPQHF. The CDR3 DNA reads TGTGCCAGCAGCCAAGAATCGGAACAGCCCCAGCATTTT.

This clonotype was counted a few times. The rearrangement links TRBV5-4 to TRBJ2-3; D not resolved. With 4 bases removed from V and 2 bases from J, the gap between germline ends came to 14 bases. The CDR3 covers 15 residues. Germline V gene sequence: CDR1 SGHNT, CDR2 YYREEE (reference sequence). CDR3 sequence reads: CASSQKGPSTDTQYF. The CDR3 bases are TGTGCCAGCAGCCAAAAGGGCCCTTCCACAGATACGCAGTATTTT.

This sequence joins TRBV7-9 and TRBJ1-4; 7 nucleotides align to TRBD1. V was pared by 8 bases and J by 6 bases, with 9 bases of the junction left unmatched. Germline V gene sequence: CDR1 SEHNR, CDR2 FQNEAQ (reference sequence). CDR3 length equals 14 residues. The CDR3, as DNA: TGTGCCAGCCCACGACCCACAGGGGATGAAAAACTGTTTTTT. Encoded protein: CASPRPTGDEKLFF.

The chain has TRBV30 and TRBJ2-1; 10 bases line up with TRBD2. CDR3 size: 14 residues. Germline V gene lookup returns CDR1 GTSNPN and CDR2 SVGIG (reference sequence). After removal of 4 bases from V and 9 bases from J, the junction contained 9 bases not matched to a gene. In DNA, the CDR3 is TGTGCCTGGATAAGCGGGAGGGCCCCAAGTGAGCAGTTCTTC. Encoded protein: CAWISGRAPSEQFF.